These 21 T cell receptor beta chains originate from one sample sequenced in a study of CD8 T cells in Susac syndrome. Random hexamers were used to reverse transcribe an amount of roughly 0.5 to 1 ug RNA. TCRdb fed the immunoSEQ multiplex PCR reads into MiXCR, producing one record per CDR3 protein. The sample carries around 59,000 distinct CDR3 sequences, around nine tenths recorded once. What was sequenced was CD8+ T cells from PBMCs. The receptors were sampled from a human donor in good health.

This chain joins TRBV5-1 and TRBJ1-1; a possible D gene is TRBD1 (5 bases). Germline CDR1 and CDR2: SGHRS and YFSETQ. The CDR3 length is 13 residues. The V gene lost 0 bases and the J gene lost 6 bases, with 9 bases spanning the gap. CDR3 in amino acids: CASSLGGTAEAFF. In DNA form, the CDR3 reads TGCGCCAGCAGCTTGGGGGGCACCGCTGAAGCTTTCTTT. The variable domain in full, with the rest retrieved from reference TRBV5-1 and TRBJ1-1, is KAGVTQTPRYLIKTRGQQVTLSCSPISGHRSVSWYQQTPGQGLQFLFEYFSETQRNKGNFPGRFSGRQFSNSRSEMNVSTLELGDSALYLCASSLGGTAEAFFGQGTRLTVV.

The chain couples TRBV7-3 to TRBJ2-5; 12 bases are shared with TRBD1. The CDR3 has 16 residues. The J segment lost 4 bases and the V segment lost 5 bases, leaving 8 bases of the junction unmatched. Germline V gene lookup returns CDR1 SGHTA and CDR2 FQGTGA. The CDR3 DNA sequence: TGTGCCAGCAGCCTCGTTGGGACAGGGGGCAGAGAGACCCAGTACTTC. It encodes CASSLVGTGGRETQYF.

The V gene is TRBV9, the J gene TRBJ2-3; 7 bases map to TRBD2. Germline V gene lookup returns CDR1 SGDLS and CDR2 YYNGEE. V trimming: 0 bases; J trimming: 2 bases; junction bases outside the gene matches: 9. The CDR3 sequence is 17 residues long. Written as DNA, the CDR3 is TGTGCCAGCAGCGTAGCGGGGGGACGAGCGCTCACAGATACGCAGTATTTT. Its protein product is CASSVAGGRALTDTQYF.

This clonotype was detected a few times. The chain recombines TRBV9 with TRBJ2-5; possibly TRBD1 or TRBD2 for D (5 bases each). In germline, CDR1 is SGDLS, CDR2 YYNGEE. The CDR3 extends over 15 amino acids. Trimming shortened V by 0 bases and J by 4 bases, and 13 bases separated the two germline ends. CDR3 DNA sequence: TGTGCCAGCAGCGTAGGACAGCGGACCTTAGAGACCCAGTACTTC. This encodes CASSVGQRTLETQYF.

This clonotype came up once. The J gene is TRBJ2-5, the V gene TRBV12-3 or TRBV12-4, with D tentatively TRBD1 (6 bases). This CDR3 has 13 amino acids. V lost 7 bases and J 5 bases, leaving 14 bases between the germline ends. The DNA of the CDR3 is TGTGCCAGCACCCCGGCAGGGGATGAGACCCAGTACTTC. Translation gives CASTPAGDETQYF.

The V gene is TRBV27, the J gene TRBJ1-4; the D gene is possibly TRBD1 (5 bases). CDR1 and CDR2 from the germline V gene are MNHEY and SMNVEV (reference sequence). The CDR3 runs 12 residues. Trimming took 5 bases from V and 6 from J, leaving 7 bases between them. The CDR3 region is CASSAGDEKLFF. The CDR3, as DNA: TGTGCCAGCAGTGCGGGGGATGAAAAACTGTTTTTT.

The chain carries TRBV9 and TRBJ2-7; D unresolved. This CDR3 region has 13 residues. Germline-derived CDR1 and CDR2 are SGDLS and YYNGEE. V lost 0 bases to trimming and J lost 3 bases, with 7 bases between them. The CDR3 DNA reads as TGTGCCAGCAGCGTAGGACCCCACTACGAGCAGTACTTC. Translated: CASSVGPHYEQYF.

The CDR3 DNA sequence: TGCGCCAGCAGCCAGACTTACGGGACTAGCGGGATCGGGAACACCGGGGAGCTGTTTTTT. This sequence encodes CASSQTYGTSGIGNTGELFF. The J gene is TRBJ2-2, the V gene TRBV4-3; 13 bases are a match to TRBD2. The germline V gene encodes CDR1 LGHNA and CDR2 YSLEER. V lost 3 bases, J lost 1 base, and 11 bases stayed unmatched. The CDR3 is 20 amino acids.

The rearrangement joins TRBV14 to TRBJ2-1, with TRBD2 matching 9 bases. The CDR3 spans 15 residues. Germline V gene sequence: CDR1 SGHDN, CDR2 FVKESK. V shed 7 bases and J 4 bases; nucleotides not matched to a gene: 8. The CDR3 spells CASNPAGGPYNEQFF. The CDR3 region has the DNA TGTGCCAGCAACCCGGCGGGGGGGCCGTACAATGAGCAGTTCTTC.

V is TRBV20-1 and J is TRBJ2-1; 12 bases agree with TRBD2. The CDR3 runs 19 residues. The J segment lost 3 bases and the V segment lost 3 bases, leaving 15 bases of the junction unmatched. Per the germline V gene, CDR1 is DFQATT and CDR2 is SNEGSKA (reference sequence). In DNA form, the CDR3 reads TGCAGTGCTAGCGGGGAGGGAAGACTAGCGGGGGAACTCTACAATGAGCAGTTCTTC. The encoded protein is CSASGEGRLAGELYNEQFF.

This clonotype was observed a single time. The CDR3 sequence is CASSVSGAYGYTF. Here the CDR3 DNA reads TGTGCCAGCAGCGTGTCAGGGGCCTATGGCTACACCTTC. This chain joins TRBV9 and TRBJ1-2; a possible D gene is TRBD1 (6 bases). From germline, CDR1 is SGDLS and CDR2 YYNGEE. This CDR3 is 13 amino acids long. Trimming pared 2 bases from V and 4 bases from J, leaving 9 bases between.

This clonotype was picked up a small number of times. The rearrangement links TRBV4-1 to TRBJ2-7; the D gene is possibly TRBD2 (5 bases). V was pared by 1 base and J by 3 bases, with 10 bases between. CDR1 and CDR2 (germline): MGHRA, YSYEKL. The CDR3 loop spans 14 amino acids. The DNA of the CDR3 is TGCGCCAGCAGCCAAGGCGGGCAGCTCTACGAGCAGTACTTC. Protein sequence: CASSQGGQLYEQYF.

The rearrangement uses TRBV7-9 and TRBJ1-1; D ambiguous. V lost 5 bases, J lost 4 bases, and 11 bases lay in between. The CDR3 is 13 residues long. CDR1 is SEHNR, CDR2 FQNEAQ, per germline (reference sequence). The CDR3 DNA reads as TGTGCCAGCAGCCCCTCGGGGAGCACTGAAGCTTTCTTT. Translated, it gives CASSPSGSTEAFF.

The chain uses TRBV6-9 and TRBJ2-7; 7 nucleotides align to TRBD1. Germline CDR1 reads MNHGY; CDR2 reads SVAAGI. With 5 bases clipped from V and 0 bases from J, the junction kept 7 bases outside the gene matches. The CDR3 runs to 15 residues. For the CDR3, the DNA is TGTGCCAGCAGTGTCATAGGGGGCATCTCCTACGAGCAGTACTTC. Amino acids: CASSVIGGISYEQYF.

The gene calls are TRBV30 and TRBJ1-1, with D uncertain. CDR1 and CDR2 from the germline V gene are GTSNPN and SVGIG (reference sequence). The CDR3 spans 11 residues. Between the trimmed V and J ends, which lost 0 bases and 6 bases, there was a span of 5 bases. CDR3 in DNA: TGTGCCTGGAGTGTATTGGCTGAAGCTTTCTTT. Its protein product is CAWSVLAEAFF.

V gene TRBV30 combines with J gene TRBJ2-7, with D unresolved. Germline loops: CDR1 GTSNPN, CDR2 SVGIG (reference sequence). Trimming took 8 bases from V and 2 from J, leaving 16 bases between them. This CDR3 is built from 13 residues. The CDR3 protein is CAGQGLIPYEQYF. CDR3 nucleotides: TGTGCCGGCCAAGGGCTTATCCCCTACGAGCAGTACTTC.

This sequence joins TRBV7-2 and TRBJ2-7; D gene unclear. The CDR3 runs to 15 residues. V was trimmed by 1 base and J by 0 bases, leaving 10 bases between them. The germline V gene has CDR1 SGHTA and CDR2 FQGNSA. The CDR3 region is CASSLGETSSYEQYF. CDR3 coding DNA: TGTGCCAGCAGCTTAGGAGAGACGAGCTCCTACGAGCAGTACTTC.

The rearrangement uses TRBV27 and TRBJ1-2; D perhaps matches TRBD1 (6 bases). With 3 bases removed from V and 0 bases from J, the gap between germline ends came to 17 bases. CDR3 length: 17 residues. Per the germline V gene, CDR1 is MNHEY and CDR2 is SMNVEV (reference sequence). The DNA of the CDR3 is TGTGCCAGCAGTTTCGGGGGCCCCCGGAATCCTAACTATGGCTACACCTTC. It translates to CASSFGGPRNPNYGYTF.

This chain connects TRBV4-1 to TRBJ2-3, with a possible D match to TRBD1 (6 bases). Germline V gene data show CDR1 as MGHRA and CDR2 as YSYEKL. The CDR3 sequence is 15 residues long. Trimming pared 1 base from V and 3 bases from J, leaving 11 bases between. The CDR3 here is CASSQVARGTDTQYF. CDR3 DNA sequence: TGCGCCAGCAGCCAAGTGGCCAGGGGAACAGATACGCAGTATTTT.

The chain is built from TRBV7-9 and TRBJ1-2; D is undetermined. This CDR3 region has 13 residues. Trimming cost V 5 bases and J 6 bases, with 13 bases left between them. The germline CDR1 and CDR2 sequences are SEHNR and FQNEAQ (reference sequence). The CDR3 loop reads CASSPPGLDGYTF. The CDR3 nucleotides read TGTGCCAGCAGCCCGCCCGGGCTGGATGGCTACACCTTC.

J is TRBJ2-3 and V is TRBV6-6, with D possibly being TRBD1 (5 bases). Trimming cost V 2 bases and J 1 base, with 10 bases left between them. CDR1 is MNHNY, CDR2 SVGAGI, per germline (reference sequence). This CDR3 region has 15 residues. DNA of the CDR3: TGTGCCAGCAGTTACCTCTTAGGGGGCACAGATACGCAGTATTTT. Translated, it gives CASSYLLGGTDTQYF.